The present T cell receptor (beta chain) was sequenced within a study of memory CD4+ T cells and cytomegalovirus serostatus. The study's findings and limits: CD4+ memory repertoires contained about 40% of the roughly 160 reported CMV TCRbeta sequences.

Generated by immunoSEQ multiplex PCR, the TCRdb table keeps only in-frame clones and is missing some. Among about 57,000 clones listed, less than 80% were seen once. This CDR3 is built from 16 residues. J gave up 5 bases and V 5 bases, and 11 bases lay outside the gene matches. Germline V gene data show CDR1 as SNHLY and CDR2 as FYNNEI. In regard to this clone: The antigen remains unidentified.

The sort gate was single viable CD3+CD4+CD8-CD45RO+ cells for memory CD4+ T cells. Sequencing was done on a sample of memory CD4+ T cells from blood. The TCR originated in an adult in good health and CMV-seronegative. The chain links TRBV2 to TRBJ1-5; 8 nucleotides match TRBD1. DNA of the CDR3: TGTGCCAGCAGTCTCCAACGACAGGGGACTTATCAGCCCCAGCATTTT. Encoded protein: CASSLQRQGTYQPQHF.